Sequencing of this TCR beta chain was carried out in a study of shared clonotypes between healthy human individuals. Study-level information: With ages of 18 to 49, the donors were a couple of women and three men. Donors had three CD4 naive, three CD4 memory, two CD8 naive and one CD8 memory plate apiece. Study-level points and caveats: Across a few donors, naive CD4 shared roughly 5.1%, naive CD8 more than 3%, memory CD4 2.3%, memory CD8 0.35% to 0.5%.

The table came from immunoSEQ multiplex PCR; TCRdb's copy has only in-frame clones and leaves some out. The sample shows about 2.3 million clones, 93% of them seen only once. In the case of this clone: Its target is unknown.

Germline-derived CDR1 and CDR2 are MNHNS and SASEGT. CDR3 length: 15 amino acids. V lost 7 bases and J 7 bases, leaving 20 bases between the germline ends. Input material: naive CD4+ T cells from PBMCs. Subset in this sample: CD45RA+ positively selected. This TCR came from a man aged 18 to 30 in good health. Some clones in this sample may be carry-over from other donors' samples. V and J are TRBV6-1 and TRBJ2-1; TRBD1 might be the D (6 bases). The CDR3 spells CASTQHRGMGNEQFF. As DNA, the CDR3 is TGTGCCAGCACCCAACATAGGGGGATGGGGAATGAGCAGTTCTTC.